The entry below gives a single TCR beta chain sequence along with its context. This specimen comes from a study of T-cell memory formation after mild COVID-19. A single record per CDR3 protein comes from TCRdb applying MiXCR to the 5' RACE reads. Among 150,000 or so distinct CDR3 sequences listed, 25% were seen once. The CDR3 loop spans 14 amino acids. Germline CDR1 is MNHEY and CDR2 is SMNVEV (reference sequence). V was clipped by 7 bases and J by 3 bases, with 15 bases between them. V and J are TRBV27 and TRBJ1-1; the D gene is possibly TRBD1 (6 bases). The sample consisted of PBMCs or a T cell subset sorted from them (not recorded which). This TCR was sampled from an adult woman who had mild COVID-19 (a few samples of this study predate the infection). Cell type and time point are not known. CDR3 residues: CASNNRDTYTEAFF. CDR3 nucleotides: TGTGCCAGCAATAACCGGGACACTTACACTGAAGCTTTCTTT.